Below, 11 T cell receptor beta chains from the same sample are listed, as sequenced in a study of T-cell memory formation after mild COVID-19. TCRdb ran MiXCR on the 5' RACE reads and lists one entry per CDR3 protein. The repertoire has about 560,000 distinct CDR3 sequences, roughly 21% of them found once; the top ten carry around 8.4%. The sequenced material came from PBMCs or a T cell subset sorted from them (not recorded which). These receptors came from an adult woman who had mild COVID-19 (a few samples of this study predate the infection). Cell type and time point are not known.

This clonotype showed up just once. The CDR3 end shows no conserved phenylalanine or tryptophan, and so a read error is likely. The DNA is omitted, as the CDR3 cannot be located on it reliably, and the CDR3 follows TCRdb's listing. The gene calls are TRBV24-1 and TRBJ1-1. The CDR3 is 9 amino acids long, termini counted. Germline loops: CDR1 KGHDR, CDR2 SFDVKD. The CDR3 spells CATSDLTLC.

The CDR3 coding sequence is TGTGCCAGCAGTTATCCAGGGGGGGTTGAAAACATTCAGTACTTC. Its translation: CASSYPGGVENIQYF. The chain is built from TRBV12-3 or TRBV12-4 and TRBJ2-4; either TRBD1 or TRBD2 may fit D (7 bases each). The V and J ends lost 4 bases and 5 bases respectively, with 15 bases between them. The CDR3 spans 15 residues.

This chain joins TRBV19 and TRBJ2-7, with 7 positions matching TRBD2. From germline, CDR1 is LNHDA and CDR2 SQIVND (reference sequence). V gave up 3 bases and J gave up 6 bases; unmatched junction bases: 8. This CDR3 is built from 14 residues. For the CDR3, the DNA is TGTGCCAGTAGTATCGGGGGGAAGGGTCGCGAGCAGTACTTC. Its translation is CASSIGGKGREQYF.

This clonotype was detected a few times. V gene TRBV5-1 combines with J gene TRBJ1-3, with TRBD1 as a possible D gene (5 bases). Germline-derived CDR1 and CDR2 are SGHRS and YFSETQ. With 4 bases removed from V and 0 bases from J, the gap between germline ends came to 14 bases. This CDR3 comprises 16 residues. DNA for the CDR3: TGCGCCAGCAGCCCCGGGACTTCAGGCTCTGGAAACACCATATATTTT. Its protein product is CASSPGTSGSGNTIYF.

The CDR3, as DNA: TGTGCCAGCAGCGACACCGGGACGGTGGTTTACGAGCAGTACTTC. Its protein is CASSDTGTVVYEQYF. The chain joins TRBV7-9 to TRBJ2-7, with D perhaps matching TRBD1 or TRBD2 (5 bases each). This CDR3 is built from 15 residues. Germline CDR1 and CDR2: SEHNR and FQNEAQ (reference sequence). Between the trimmed V and J ends, which lost 5 bases and 4 bases, there was a span of 18 bases. Combining the CDR3 with reference TRBV7-9 and TRBJ2-7 gives the whole variable domain DTGVSQNPRHKITKRGQNVTFRCDPISEHNRLYWYRQTLGQGPEFLTYFQNEAQLEKSRLLSDRFSAERPKGSFSTLEIQRTEQGDSAMYLCASSDTGTVVYEQYFGPGTRLTVT.

The CDR3: CASSQNAVDDQPQHF. The CDR3 region has the DNA TGCGCCAGCAGCCAAAACGCAGTAGACGATCAGCCCCAGCATTTT. The chain has TRBV4-1 and TRBJ1-5; D gene ambiguous. V shed 2 bases and J shed 5 bases, with 13 bases lying between them. Germline V gene lookup returns CDR1 MGHRA and CDR2 YSYEKL. The CDR3 totals 15 residues.

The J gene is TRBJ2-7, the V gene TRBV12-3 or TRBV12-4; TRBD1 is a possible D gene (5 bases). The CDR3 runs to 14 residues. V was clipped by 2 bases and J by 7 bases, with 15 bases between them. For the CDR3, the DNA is TGTGCCAGCAGTTTACGGTCCAGGGTCGATGAGCAGTACTTC. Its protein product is CASSLRSRVDEQYF.

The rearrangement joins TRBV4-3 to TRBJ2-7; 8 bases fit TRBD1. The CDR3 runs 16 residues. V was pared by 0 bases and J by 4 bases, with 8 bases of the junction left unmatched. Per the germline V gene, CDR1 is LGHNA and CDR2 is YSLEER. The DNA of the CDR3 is TGCGCCAGCAGCCAAGATACATTGGGGACAGGTTACGAGCAGTACTTC. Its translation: CASSQDTLGTGYEQYF.

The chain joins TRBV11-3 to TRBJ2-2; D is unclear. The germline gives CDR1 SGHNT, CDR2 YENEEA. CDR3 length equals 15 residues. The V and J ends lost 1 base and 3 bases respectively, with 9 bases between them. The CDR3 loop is CASSLVVGDTGELFF. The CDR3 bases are TGTGCCAGCAGCTTAGTAGTTGGGGACACCGGGGAGCTGTTTTTT.

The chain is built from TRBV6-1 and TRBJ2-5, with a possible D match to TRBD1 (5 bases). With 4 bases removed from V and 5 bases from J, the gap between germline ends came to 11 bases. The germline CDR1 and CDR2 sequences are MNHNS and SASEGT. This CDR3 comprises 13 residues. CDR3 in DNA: TGTGCCAGCAGTGTCAGGGAAAGGGAGACCCAGTACTTC. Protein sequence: CASSVRERETQYF.

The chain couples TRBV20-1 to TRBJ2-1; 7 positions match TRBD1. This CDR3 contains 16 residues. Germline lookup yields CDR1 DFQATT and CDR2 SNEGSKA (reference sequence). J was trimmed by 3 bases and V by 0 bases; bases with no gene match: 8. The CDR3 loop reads CSARDRQGKDYNEQFF. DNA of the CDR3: TGCAGTGCTAGAGATCGACAGGGTAAGGACTACAATGAGCAGTTCTTC.